The 31 T cell receptor beta chains in this list originate from one sample, sequenced in a study of blood T cells in healthy people across ages. The second PCR ran roughly 6 to 11 cycles with a sample-barcoded 5' primer and J-beta primers. TCRdb independently ran MiXCR on the 5' RACE reads; one entry per CDR3 protein. The table lists about 1.5 million distinct CDR3 sequences, 35% to 45% of them singletons. The sample taken for sequencing was blood. These receptors were obtained from a woman aged 18-29 years in good health.

This clonotype was seen a handful of times. The rearrangement uses TRBV25-1 and TRBJ2-7, with D possibly being TRBD1 (8 bases). V gave up 3 bases and J gave up 9 bases, with 21 bases separating them. The length of the CDR3 is 15 residues. The germline CDR1 and CDR2 sequences are MGHDK and SYGVNS. This CDR3 is CASSDWGRGPGGQYF. The CDR3 DNA reads TGTGCCAGCAGTGATTGGGGCAGGGGGCCGGGAGGGCAGTACTTC.

The chain combines TRBV20-1 with TRBJ2-1; D possibly corresponds to TRBD2 (6 bases). CDR1 and CDR2 (germline): DFQATT, SNEGSKA (reference sequence). The CDR3 has 13 residues. V was shortened by 2 bases and J by 9 bases, with 14 bases between the two germline ends. The DNA of the CDR3 is TGCAGTGCTAGAAGGCGGGGTTCCGGTGAGCAGTTCTTC. It translates to CSARRRGSGEQFF.

The rearrangement joins TRBV6-5 to TRBJ1-2, with D unclear. The CDR3 is 11 residues long. Germline CDR1 MNHEY, CDR2 SVGAGI. The ends were cut back, 10 bases at V and 4 bases at J, with 10 bases in the middle. The CDR3 protein is CATEYVYGYTF. In nucleotides, the CDR3 is TGTGCCACCGAGTACGTCTATGGCTACACCTTC.

V gene TRBV20-1 combines with J gene TRBJ2-7; possibly TRBD2 for D (6 bases). V gave up 5 bases and J gave up 2 bases, with 10 bases separating them. Germline CDR1 and CDR2: DFQATT and SNEGSKA (reference sequence). The CDR3 extends over 12 amino acids. The CDR3 loop reads CSADRTTYEQYF. CDR3 nucleotide sequence: TGCAGTGCTGACCGGACTACCTACGAGCAGTACTTC.

The genes are TRBV20-1 and TRBJ2-1; D is ambiguous. V dropped 3 bases and J dropped 12 bases, with 15 bases sitting between them. CDR1 is DFQATT and CDR2 is SNEGSKA in the germline V gene (reference sequence). CDR3 length: 12 residues. The CDR3 loop is CSARTGSKMQFF. The CDR3 nucleotides read TGCAGTGCTAGGACCGGATCGAAGATGCAGTTCTTC.

The rearrangement joins TRBV7-2 to TRBJ2-3, with D perhaps matching TRBD1 or TRBD2 (5 bases each). Per germline, CDR1 SGHTA and CDR2 FQGNSA. V was clipped by 6 bases and J by 6 bases, with 13 bases between them. This CDR3 has 13 amino acids. The CDR3, as DNA: TGTGCCAGCAGTCGGGACCCTTTGGATACGCAGTATTTT. It translates to CASSRDPLDTQYF.

This clonotype was seen a handful of times. V gene TRBV4-2 combines with J gene TRBJ2-2, with 8 bases that match TRBD2. The length of the CDR3 is 17 residues. Trimming took 2 bases from V and 4 from J; bases not matched to a gene: 9. Per the germline V gene, CDR1 is LGHNA and CDR2 is YNFKEQ. CDR3 sequence reads: CASSQIGGRTSTGELFF. The CDR3 region has the DNA TGTGCCAGCAGCCAAATCGGCGGGAGGACCTCCACCGGGGAGCTGTTTTTT.

Comments on this clonotype: At one end, the junction sequence differs from germline, possibly due to a read error. The chain couples TRBV3-1 to TRBJ2-1; a possible D gene is TRBD2 (5 bases). The V gene's germline CDR1 is LGHDT and CDR2 YNNKEL (reference sequence). This CDR3 spans 16 amino acids. In nucleotides, the CDR3 is TGTGTCAGCAGTCCCACGGGGATAGCAGACTACAATGAGCAGTTCTTC. It codes for CVSSPTGIADYNEQFF.

The chain couples TRBV9 to TRBJ2-5, with D perhaps TRBD2 (6 bases). From germline, CDR1 is SGDLS and CDR2 YYNGEE. The V and J ends lost 0 bases and 3 bases respectively, with 9 bases between them. CDR3 size: 14 residues. CDR3 in DNA: TGTGCCAGCAGCGTAGGCGGGACGAAAGAGACCCAGTACTTC. Translated, it gives CASSVGGTKETQYF. Complete variable domain (other parts from reference TRBV9 and TRBJ2-5): DSGVTQTPKHLITATGQRVTLRCSPRSGDLSVYWYQQSLDQGLQFLIQYYNGEERAKGNILERFSAQQFPDLHSELNLSSLELGDSALYFCASSVGGTKETQYFGPGTRLLVL.

This chain connects TRBV20-1 to TRBJ2-7, with D possibly TRBD1 on 6 matching bases. There are 13 residues in the CDR3. Germline V gives CDR1 DFQATT, CDR2 SNEGSKA (reference sequence). The ends were cut back, 5 bases at V and 7 bases at J, with 18 bases in the middle. CDR3 loop: CSAPTGNRQEQYF. The CDR3 DNA sequence: TGCAGTGCTCCCACAGGGAACCGTCAAGAGCAGTACTTC.

This clonotype was recorded only once. Given a much more abundant clone one base away, this may be a read error. The chain recombines TRBV3-1 with TRBJ1-5, with TRBD1 as a possible D gene (5 bases). This CDR3 spans 13 amino acids. The germline CDR1 and CDR2 sequences are LGHDT and YNNKEL (reference sequence). CDR3 protein: CAGSPGPSLPQHF. CDR3 nucleotide sequence: TGTGCCGGCAGCCCAGGGCCCTCTCTGCCCCAGCATTTT.

The chain couples TRBV6-2 or TRBV6-3 to TRBJ2-7, with TRBD1 as a possible D gene (8 bases). Germline CDR1 is MNHEY and CDR2 is SVGEGT. Deletions cut 5 bases from V and 9 bases from J, with 35 bases between. The CDR3 covers 19 residues. The DNA of the CDR3 is TGTGCCAGCAGTGACCCAGGGGGCAAGGCTAGCGGATTCCCTCTTATGCAGTACTTC. It encodes CASSDPGGKASGFPLMQYF.

V gene TRBV10-3 combines with J gene TRBJ1-2; D is unclear. Germline V CDR1 and CDR2: ENHRY, SYGVKD. V was trimmed by 8 bases and J by 1 base, leaving 11 bases between them. The CDR3 contains 13 residues. This CDR3 reads CAIPDDLNYGYTF. CDR3 DNA: TGTGCCATCCCGGATGATCTTAACTATGGCTACACCTTC.

The rearrangement uses TRBV20-1 and TRBJ1-1; weak D call: TRBD1 (5 bases). The CDR3 length is 13 residues. V dropped 5 bases and J dropped 9 bases, with 19 bases sitting between them. CDR1 and CDR2 from the germline V gene are DFQATT and SNEGSKA (reference sequence). CDR3 DNA sequence: TGCAGTGCTGCCCTAACTCGGGGCTCCCAAGCTTTCTTT. Its translation: CSAALTRGSQAFF.

This clonotype was seen only a few times. The chain recombines TRBV11-2 with TRBJ2-3, with D unclear. The CDR3 is 18 residues long. With 5 bases removed from V and 1 base from J, the gap between germline ends came to 22 bases. Germline values: CDR1 SGHAT, CDR2 FQNNGV. DNA for the CDR3: TGTGCCAGCAGCCCGAGGTCGGTCGCATCTAAGGGCACAGATACGCAGTATTTT. This sequence encodes CASSPRSVASKGTDTQYF.

Written as DNA, the CDR3 is TGCAGTGCAGGTCCCGGGACCAACACTGAAGCTTTCTTT. This codes for CSAGPGTNTEAFF. The chain recombines TRBV20-1 with TRBJ1-1; tentative D call: TRBD1 (5 bases). CDR1 and CDR2 from the germline V gene are DFQATT and SNEGSKA (reference sequence). Trimming stripped 6 bases from V and 2 bases from J, with 13 bases between. The CDR3 covers 13 residues.

This clonotype occurred a few times. V gene TRBV29-1 combines with J gene TRBJ2-7; tentative D call: TRBD1 (5 bases). Trimming shortened V by 6 bases and J by 7 bases, and 13 bases separated the two germline ends. CDR3 length: 11 residues. CDR1 and CDR2 (germline): SQVTM, ANQGSEA. The CDR3 DNA is TGCAGCGTAGTACAGGTATCGGAGCAGTACTTC. It translates to CSVVQVSEQYF.

This rearrangement joins TRBV20-1 to TRBJ1-6; 7 bases align to TRBD1. Germline V gene lookup returns CDR1 DFQATT and CDR2 SNEGSKA (reference sequence). The CDR3 has 17 residues. Trimming cost V 5 bases and J 0 bases; bases outside gene matches: 10. The CDR3 is CSARDSRLSSYNSPLHF. The CDR3 DNA is TGCAGTGCTCGGGACAGTCGATTGAGCTCCTATAATTCACCCCTCCACTTT.

The genes are TRBV30 and TRBJ2-1; unclear D gene. V was trimmed by 4 bases and J by 10 bases, leaving 20 bases between them. The CDR3 sequence is 14 residues long. Germline loops: CDR1 GTSNPN, CDR2 SVGIG (reference sequence). CDR3: CAWNTNLTPGEQFF. The CDR3 DNA follows: TGTGCCTGGAACACTAATCTCACCCCTGGAGAGCAGTTCTTC.

The table lists this clonotype with a few counts. V and J are TRBV12-3 or TRBV12-4 and TRBJ2-7, with 13 bases that match TRBD2. V was pared by 7 bases and J by 8 bases, with 5 bases of the junction left unmatched. The CDR3 loop spans 13 amino acids. The CDR3 DNA sequence: TGTGCCAGCAAACCGACTAGCGGGGGGAAGCAGTACTTC. This gives the protein CASKPTSGGKQYF.

The sample holds a few counts of this clonotype. The V and J genes are TRBV11-3 and TRBJ2-2, with 7 bases fitting TRBD2. The V and J ends lost 5 bases and 4 bases, in that order; junction bases with no gene match: 4. Germline values: CDR1 SGHNT, CDR2 YENEEA. CDR3 length equals 14 residues. CDR3 in amino acids: CASSRGLTTGELFF. The CDR3 DNA is TGTGCCAGCAGCCGGGGACTAACCACCGGGGAGCTGTTTTTT.

The sample holds a few counts of this clonotype. CDR3 sequence (DNA): TGTGCCAGCAGGCCGTCCGGGACAGGGGGTTATGGCTACACCTTC. Translation gives CASRPSGTGGYGYTF. V usage is TRBV27 and J usage is TRBJ1-2, with 11 bases that match TRBD1. V shed 6 bases and J 5 bases; nucleotides not matched to a gene: 8. The CDR3 is made up of 15 amino acids. CDR1 is MNHEY and CDR2 is SMNVEV in the germline V gene (reference sequence).

Only one count was recorded for this clonotype. This chain connects TRBV27 to TRBJ2-5; D not certain. The end of the DNA aligns better with TRBJ2-7, so the J call may be wrong. The CDR3 extends over 13 amino acids. Per the germline V gene, CDR1 is MNHEY and CDR2 is SMNVEV (reference sequence). The CDR3 loop reads CASSVGSQHEQYF. DNA of the CDR3: TGTGCCAGCAGTGTAGGCTCCCAGCACGAGCAGTACTTC.

A few counts support this clonotype. The V gene is TRBV7-2, the J gene TRBJ2-1, with D possibly being TRBD2 (5 bases). V shed 5 bases and J shed 6 bases, with 11 bases lying between them. CDR3 size: 13 residues. The germline CDR1 and CDR2 sequences are SGHTA and FQGNSA. CDR3 DNA: TGTGCCAGCAGCACAAGGACTTTCAATGAGCAGTTCTTC. It encodes CASSTRTFNEQFF.

This clonotype was counted at least ten times. V is TRBV24-1 and J is TRBJ2-7; the match to TRBD2 covers 10 bases. Trimming took 0 bases from V and 0 from J; bases not matched to a gene: 4. From germline, CDR1 is KGHDR and CDR2 SFDVKD. This CDR3 contains 17 residues. This chain's CDR3 is CATSDLKREGSSYEQYF. CDR3 nucleotides: TGTGCCACCAGTGATTTGAAGCGGGAGGGCTCCTCCTACGAGCAGTACTTC.

V gene TRBV20-1 combines with J gene TRBJ2-7; the D is unclear. Germline assignment: CDR1 DFQATT and CDR2 SNEGSKA (reference sequence). Trimming pared 3 bases from V and 0 bases from J, leaving 12 bases between. CDR3 length: 14 amino acids. The CDR3 sequence: CSARSGDFSYEQYF. Here the CDR3 DNA reads TGCAGTGCTAGGTCCGGAGATTTCTCCTACGAGCAGTACTTC.

This rearrangement joins TRBV27 to TRBJ2-7, with D possibly TRBD2 on 5 matching bases. Germline V lookup: CDR1 MNHEY, CDR2 SMNVEV (reference sequence). V shed 2 bases and J shed 7 bases, with 12 bases lying between them. The CDR3 extends over 13 amino acids. CDR3 protein: CASSLTLSGEQYF. In DNA, the CDR3 is TGTGCCAGCAGTTTAACCCTCTCGGGAGAGCAGTACTTC.

The rearrangement links TRBV3-1 to TRBJ1-5; perhaps TRBD1 as D (5 bases). The CDR3 has 15 residues. Trimming removed 0 bases at V and 3 bases at J, with 9 bases between. The germline CDR1 and CDR2 sequences are LGHDT and YNNKEL (reference sequence). DNA of the CDR3: TGTGCCAGCAGCCAAGAAGGGGATCCCAATCAGCCCCAGCATTTT. Translated: CASSQEGDPNQPQHF.

To note about this clonotype: An end of the junction differs from the germline gene, which may be a read error. This chain connects TRBV9 to TRBJ2-1, with a weak D call TRBD1 (6 bases). CDR1 and CDR2 (germline): SGDLS, YYNGEE. CDR3 size: 15 residues. The CDR3 protein is CTSSVATGIHNEQFF. CDR3 bases: TGTACCAGCAGCGTAGCTACAGGGATCCACAATGAGCAGTTCTTC.

The rearrangement links TRBV28 to TRBJ2-1; perhaps TRBD1 as D (5 bases). The CDR3 extends over 14 amino acids. Trimming pared 1 base from V and 6 bases from J, leaving 10 bases between. The V gene's germline CDR1 is MDHEN and CDR2 SYDVKM. Here the CDR3 DNA reads TGTGCCAGCAGTTTATACAGGCCCGGCAATGAGCAGTTCTTC. This translates into CASSLYRPGNEQFF.

The CDR3 loop reads CASSATQGQRVQFF. The CDR3 DNA reads TGCGCCAGCAGCGCGACTCAGGGTCAAAGAGTGCAGTTCTTC. The rearrangement links TRBV5-1 to TRBJ2-1; TRBD1 might be the D (5 bases). Trimming removed 4 bases from V and 12 bases from J, with 20 bases in between. Per germline, CDR1 SGHRS and CDR2 YFSETQ. The CDR3 sequence is 14 residues long.